The T cell receptor beta chain described here comes from a study of regulatory T cells in long-lasting Graves disease. Whole-study results and caveats: Favored gene segments in persistent disease were TRBV28, TRBJ1-2 and TRBJ2-5.

TCR beta libraries were built with iRepertoire HTBI primers and Arm-PCR of CDR3 regions. Source study methods: The study identified 60 to 65 TRBV and around 15 TRBJ segments across samples. MiXCR was run by TCRdb on the multiplex PCR reads, yielding one entry per CDR3 protein. TCRdb, not the original authors, processed these V and J calls. Among about 320,000 distinct CDR3 sequences listed, 15% to 20% were seen once. The CDR3 has 15 residues. Germline CDR1 and CDR2: WSHSY and SAAADI. The V gene lost 8 bases and the J gene lost 8 bases, with 22 bases spanning the gap. This clonotype was counted a few times. Its cognate antigen is unknown. Time point meaning: newly diagnosed GD, antithyroid drugs for less than 3 months. Making the TCR library involved RNA that had been extracted from PBMCs.

The TCR sequence derives from a female donor with Graves disease. This sample comprised peripheral blood mononuclear cells (PBMCs), obtained at new diagnosis, from a patient treated with antithyroid drugs. The chain joins TRBV10-2 to TRBJ2-1; D call uncertain. The CDR3 region has the DNA TGCGCCAGCTTTACGAGTATGGGCCGGGTTGATGAGCAGTTCTTC. This codes for CASFTSMGRVDEQFF.